This entry lists 5 T cell receptor beta chains sequenced from one sample in a study of human T cells and chemical hapten exposure. Sample time point: patch test 2, 6 weeks after DPC sensitization. Treatment denoted: therapeutic diphenylcyclopropenone sensitization with weekly scalp DPC. TCRdb reprocessed the RACE reads with MiXCR, giving one entry per CDR3 protein. The data hold over 100,000 distinct CDR3 sequences, with about a tenth observed a single time. Sequences were derived from whole blood, sampled in connection with sensitization to the hapten diphenylcyclopropenone (DPC). The receptors stem from a woman in her thirties or forties with alopecia areata. Some clones in this sample may be carry-over from other donors' samples.

This rearrangement joins TRBV20-1 to TRBJ1-5; 7 bases map to TRBD1. This CDR3 contains 15 residues. The germline CDR1 and CDR2 sequences are DFQATT and SNEGSKA (reference sequence). The V segment lost 6 bases and the J segment 0 bases; nucleotides outside the gene matches: 8. The CDR3 spells CSADRDSNSNQPQHF. In nucleotides, the CDR3 is TGCAGTGCAGACCGGGACAGCAATAGCAATCAGCCCCAGCATTTT.

This clonotype was seen ten or more times. The V call is TRBV7-2, the J call TRBJ2-3; no reliable D call. Germline V gene lookup returns CDR1 SGHTA and CDR2 FQGNSA. CDR3 size: 13 residues. The V end was cut by 2 bases, the J end by 5 bases, with 8 bases between. CDR3 nucleotides: TGTGCCAGCAGCTTATCCGTATTAGATACGCAGTATTTT. It is translated as CASSLSVLDTQYF.

V gene TRBV13 combines with J gene TRBJ1-1, with D unclear. This CDR3 region has 18 residues. CDR1 is PRHDT and CDR2 is FYEKMQ in the germline V gene (reference sequence). V lost 6 bases to trimming and J lost 1 base, with 24 bases between them. CDR3: CASRLRPPFGPRNTEAFF. CDR3 coding DNA: TGTGCCAGCAGACTTAGACCGCCTTTTGGTCCGAGGAACACTGAAGCTTTCTTT. Supplemented by reference TRBV13 and TRBJ1-1, the full variable domain reads AAGVIQSPRHLIKEKRETATLKCYPIPRHDTVYWYQQGPGQDPQFLISFYEKMQSDKGSIPDRFSAQQFSDYHSELNMSSLELGDSALYFCASRLRPPFGPRNTEAFFGQGTRLTVV.

The V and J genes are TRBV12-3 or TRBV12-4 and TRBJ1-6; D ambiguous. The CDR3 runs to 16 residues. V was pared by 3 bases and J by 0 bases, with 9 bases between. The CDR3: CASSLRTDSYNSPLHF. CDR3 bases: TGTGCCAGCAGTTTGAGGACGGACTCCTATAATTCACCCCTCCACTTT.

About this clonotype: This could be a read error, since a much larger clone is one nucleotide away. The chain couples TRBV13 to TRBJ1-2; TRBD1 aligns across 12 bases. Per the germline V gene, CDR1 is PRHDT and CDR2 is FYEKMQ (reference sequence). Trimming took 6 bases from V and 7 from J; bases not matched to a gene: 12. The CDR3 has 16 residues. The CDR3 bases are TGTGCCAGCAGTTATAAGCCGGGACAGGGGGCGGTTGGCTACACCTTC. It specifies CASSYKPGQGAVGYTF. Combining the CDR3 with reference TRBV13 and TRBJ1-2 gives the whole variable domain AAGVIQSPRHLIKEKRETATLKCYPIPRHDTVYWYQQGPGQDPQFLISFYEKMQSDKGSIPDRFSAQQFSDYHSELNMSSLELGDSALYFCASSYKPGQGAVGYTFGSGTRLTVV.